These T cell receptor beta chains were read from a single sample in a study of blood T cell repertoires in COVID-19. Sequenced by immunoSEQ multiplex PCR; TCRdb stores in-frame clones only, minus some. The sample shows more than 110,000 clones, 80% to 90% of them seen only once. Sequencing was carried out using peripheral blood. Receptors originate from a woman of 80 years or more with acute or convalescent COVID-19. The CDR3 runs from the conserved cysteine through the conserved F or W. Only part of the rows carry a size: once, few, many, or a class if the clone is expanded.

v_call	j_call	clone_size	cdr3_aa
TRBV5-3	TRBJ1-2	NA	CARSFSGTGKGGYTF
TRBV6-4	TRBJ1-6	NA	CASSGGGFNSPLHF
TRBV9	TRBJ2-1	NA	CASSVAGRFSYNEQFF
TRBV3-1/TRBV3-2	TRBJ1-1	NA	CASSQLNSEAFF
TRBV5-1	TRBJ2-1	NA	CASSLGDFASYNEQFF
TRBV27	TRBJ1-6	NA	CASSLFSGGNSPLHF
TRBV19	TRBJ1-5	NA	CASRSEGDNQPQHF
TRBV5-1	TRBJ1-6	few	CASSTGTGDSPLHF
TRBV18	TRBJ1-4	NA	CASSRQGATNEKLFF
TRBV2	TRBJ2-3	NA	CASSGLLSTDTQYF
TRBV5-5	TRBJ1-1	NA	CASSGDRAKTEAFF
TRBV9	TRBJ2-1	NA	CASSVMRGRDNEQFF
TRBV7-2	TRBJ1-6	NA	CASSFDLNSPLHF
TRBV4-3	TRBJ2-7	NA	CASSRMADSYEQYF
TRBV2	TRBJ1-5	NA	CASSEIAQGPQHF
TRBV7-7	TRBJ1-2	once	CASNYRGGGYTF
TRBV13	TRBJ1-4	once	CASSFQGRYNEKLFF
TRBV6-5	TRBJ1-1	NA	CASSYGTAGNTEAFF
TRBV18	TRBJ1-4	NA	CASSPIADEKLFF
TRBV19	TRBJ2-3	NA	CASSKRLAGGSTDTQYF
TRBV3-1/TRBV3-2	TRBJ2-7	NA	CASTPGGTGYASYEQYF
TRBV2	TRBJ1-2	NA	CASRTGADYGYTF
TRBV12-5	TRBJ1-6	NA	CASGQTGRNSPLHF
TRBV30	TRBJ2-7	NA	CASVGGRASGISYEQYF
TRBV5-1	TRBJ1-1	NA	CASSVTGSSVNTEAFF
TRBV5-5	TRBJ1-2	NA	CASSRDSRSYTF
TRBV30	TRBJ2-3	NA	CAWNGDTDTQYF
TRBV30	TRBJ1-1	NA	CAWSSSTLYTEAFF
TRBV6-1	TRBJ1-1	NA	CASSELDGSQAEAFF
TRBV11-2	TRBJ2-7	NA	CASSMRQGNEQYF
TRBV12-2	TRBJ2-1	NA	CASRHQTSGDEQFF
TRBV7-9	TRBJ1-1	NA	CASSLAGGFEAFF
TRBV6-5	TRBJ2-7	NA	CASRDRYEQYF
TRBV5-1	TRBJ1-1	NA	CASRGQGLRGTEAFF
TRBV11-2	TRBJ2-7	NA	CASSLVRENYEQYF
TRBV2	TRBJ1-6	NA	CASSEGLGADSPLHF
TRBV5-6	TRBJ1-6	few	CASSWDRGFSPLHF
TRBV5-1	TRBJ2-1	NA	CASSMTGGKRGNEQFF
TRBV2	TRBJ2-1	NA	CASSKVQAGGPNEQFF
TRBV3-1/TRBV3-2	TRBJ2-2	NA	CASSQSDRGNTGELFF
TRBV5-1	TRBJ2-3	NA	CASRLTGAGDTQYF
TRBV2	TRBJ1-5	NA	CASRSGTAANQPQHF
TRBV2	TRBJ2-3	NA	CASRTSGRDTQYF
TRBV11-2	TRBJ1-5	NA	CASSSGQGFQPQHF
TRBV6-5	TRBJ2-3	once	CASRETSQDTDTQYF
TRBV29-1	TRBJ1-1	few	CSVEPLTGANTEAFF
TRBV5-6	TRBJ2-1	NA	CASSLLASYNEQFF
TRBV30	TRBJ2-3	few	CAWSAGGGTDTQYF
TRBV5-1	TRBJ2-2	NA	CASSWGLAGEAGAGELFF
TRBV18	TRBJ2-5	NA	CASSPNNQQETQYF
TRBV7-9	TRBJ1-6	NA	CASSFSGQGVSPLHF
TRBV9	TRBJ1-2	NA	CASSQGQTNYGYTF
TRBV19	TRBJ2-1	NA	CASSIGSLAASYNEQFF
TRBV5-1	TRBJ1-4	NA	CASSGTGGSYEKLFF
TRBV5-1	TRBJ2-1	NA	CASTAAPGLEYEQFF
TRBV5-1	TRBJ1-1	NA	CASSLGPGSTEAFF
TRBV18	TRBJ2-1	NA	CASSLGQYNEQFF
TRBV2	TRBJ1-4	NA	CASSPAGAVNEKLFF